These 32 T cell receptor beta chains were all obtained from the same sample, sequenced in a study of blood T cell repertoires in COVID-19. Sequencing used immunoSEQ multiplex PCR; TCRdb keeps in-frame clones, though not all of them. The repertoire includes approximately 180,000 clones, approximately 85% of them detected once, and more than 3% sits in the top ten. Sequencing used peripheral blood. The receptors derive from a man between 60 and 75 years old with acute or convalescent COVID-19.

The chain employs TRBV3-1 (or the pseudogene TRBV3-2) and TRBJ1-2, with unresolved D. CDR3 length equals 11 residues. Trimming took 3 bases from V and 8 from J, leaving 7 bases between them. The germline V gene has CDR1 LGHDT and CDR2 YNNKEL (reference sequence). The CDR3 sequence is CASSQALGYTF. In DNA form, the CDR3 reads TGTGCCAGCAGCCAGGCCCTGGGCTACACCTTC.

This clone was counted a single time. For the CDR3, the DNA is TGTGCCAGTAGTCAGGGGGAAAAACTGTTTTTT. This codes for CASSQGEKLFF. The chain joins TRBV19 to TRBJ1-4; perhaps TRBD1 as D (6 bases). This CDR3 region has 11 residues. Germline loops: CDR1 LNHDA, CDR2 SQIVND (reference sequence). V was trimmed by 5 bases and J by 8 bases, leaving 6 bases between them.

The CDR3 is CASSQERQGPNYGYTF. The CDR3 DNA sequence: TGTGCCAGCAGCCAAGAGAGGCAGGGCCCTAACTATGGCTACACCTTC. The chain joins TRBV4-2 to TRBJ1-2; possible D gene TRBD1, 5 bases. Germline V lookup: CDR1 LGHNA, CDR2 YNFKEQ. V shed 0 bases and J shed 0 bases, with 11 bases lying between them. The CDR3 has 16 amino acids.

CDR3 amino acids: CASSKRLAGGYNEQFF. CDR3 sequence (DNA): TGTGCCAGCTCAAAGAGACTAGCGGGAGGGTACAATGAGCAGTTCTTC. This chain uses TRBV18 with TRBJ2-1; 14 nucleotides align to TRBD2. The CDR3 extends over 16 amino acids. CDR1 and CDR2 from the germline V gene are KGHSH and LQKENI. V dropped 5 bases and J dropped 4; count of bases not matched to a gene: 4.

For the CDR3, the DNA is TGTGCCAGCAGCGGACAGGGAGGAACTGAAGCTTTCTTT. Translated: CASSGQGGTEAFF. This chain uses TRBV5-6 with TRBJ1-1; 8 bases map to TRBD1. In germline, CDR1 is SGHDT, CDR2 YYEEEE. This CDR3 is built from 13 residues. J gave up 5 bases and V 4 bases, and 4 bases lay outside the gene matches.

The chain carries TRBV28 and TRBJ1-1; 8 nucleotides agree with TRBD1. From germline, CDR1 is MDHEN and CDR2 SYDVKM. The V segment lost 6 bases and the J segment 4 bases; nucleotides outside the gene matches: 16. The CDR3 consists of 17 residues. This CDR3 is CASRIIRDRPLGTEAFF. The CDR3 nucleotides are TGTGCCAGCAGAATTATCCGGGACAGGCCCTTGGGCACTGAAGCTTTCTTT.

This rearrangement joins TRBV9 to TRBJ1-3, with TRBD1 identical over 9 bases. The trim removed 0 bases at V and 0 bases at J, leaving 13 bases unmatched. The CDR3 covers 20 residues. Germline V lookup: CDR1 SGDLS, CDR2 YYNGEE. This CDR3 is CASSVANRGLTPSSGNTIYF. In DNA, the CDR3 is TGTGCCAGCAGCGTAGCAAACAGGGGGCTCACCCCGAGCTCTGGAAACACCATATATTTT. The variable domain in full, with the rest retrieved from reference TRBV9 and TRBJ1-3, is DSGVTQTPKHLITATGQRVTLRCSPRSGDLSVYWYQQSLDQGLQFLIQYYNGEERAKGNILERFSAQQFPDLHSELNLSSLELGDSALYFCASSVANRGLTPSSGNTIYFGEGSWLTVV.

CDR3 nucleotides: TGTGCCAGCAGCTTGGACGGGACAGAACCACTTTATGGCTACACCTTC. Translation: CASSLDGTEPLYGYTF. The J gene is TRBJ1-2, the V gene TRBV5-5; 7 nucleotides match TRBD1. CDR1 is SGHKS, CDR2 YYEKEE, per germline (reference sequence). CDR3 size: 16 residues. V shed 0 bases, J shed 5 bases, and the junction held 10 bases outside the gene matches.

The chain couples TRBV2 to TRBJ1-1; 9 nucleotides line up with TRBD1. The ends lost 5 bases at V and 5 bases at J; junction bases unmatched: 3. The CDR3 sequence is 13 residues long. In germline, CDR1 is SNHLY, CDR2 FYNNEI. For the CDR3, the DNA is TGTGCCAGCAGTCAGACAGGGGGGACTGAAGCTTTCTTT. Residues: CASSQTGGTEAFF.

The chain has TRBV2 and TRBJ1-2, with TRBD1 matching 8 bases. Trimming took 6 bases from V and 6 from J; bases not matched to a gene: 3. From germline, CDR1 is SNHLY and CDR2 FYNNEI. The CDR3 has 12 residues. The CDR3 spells CASRQGEDGYTF. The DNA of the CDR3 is TGTGCCAGCAGACAGGGGGAGGATGGCTACACCTTC.

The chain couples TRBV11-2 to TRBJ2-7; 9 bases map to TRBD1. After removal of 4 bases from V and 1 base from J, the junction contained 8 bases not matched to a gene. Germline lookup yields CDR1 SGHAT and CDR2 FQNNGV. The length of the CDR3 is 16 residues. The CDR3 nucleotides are TGTGCCAGCAGCTGGTTTACAGGGGGCAAATCCTACGAGCAGTACTTC. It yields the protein CASSWFTGGKSYEQYF.

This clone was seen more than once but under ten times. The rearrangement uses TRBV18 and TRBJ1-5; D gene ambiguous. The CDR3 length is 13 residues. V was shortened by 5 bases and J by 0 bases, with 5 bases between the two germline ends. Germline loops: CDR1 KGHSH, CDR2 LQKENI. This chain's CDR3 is CASSGGSNQPQHF. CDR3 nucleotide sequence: TGTGCCAGCTCAGGCGGTAGCAATCAGCCCCAGCATTTT.

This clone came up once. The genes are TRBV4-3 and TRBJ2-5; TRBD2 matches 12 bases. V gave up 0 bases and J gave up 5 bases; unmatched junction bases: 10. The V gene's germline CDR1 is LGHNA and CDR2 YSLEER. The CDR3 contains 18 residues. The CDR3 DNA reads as TGCGCCAGCAGCCAAGAGAGGTCAACTAGCGGGAGGAGGGAGACCCAGTACTTC. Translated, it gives CASSQERSTSGRRETQYF.

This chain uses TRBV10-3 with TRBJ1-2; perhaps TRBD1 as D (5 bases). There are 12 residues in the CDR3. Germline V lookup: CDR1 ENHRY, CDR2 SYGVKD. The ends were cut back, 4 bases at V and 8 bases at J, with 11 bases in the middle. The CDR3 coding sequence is TGTGCCATCAGTGGCCAGGGTGGCGGCTACACCTTC. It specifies CAISGQGGGYTF.

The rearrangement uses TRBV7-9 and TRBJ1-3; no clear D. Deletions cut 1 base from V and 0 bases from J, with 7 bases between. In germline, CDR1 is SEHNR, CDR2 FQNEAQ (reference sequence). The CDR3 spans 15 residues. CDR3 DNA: TGTGCCAGCAGCTTAGAGCTGTTCTCTGGAAACACCATATATTTT. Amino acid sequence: CASSLELFSGNTIYF. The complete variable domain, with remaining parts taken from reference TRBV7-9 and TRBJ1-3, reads DTGVSQNPRHKITKRGQNVTFRCDPISEHNRLYWYRQTLGQGPEFLTYFQNEAQLEKSRLLSDRFSAERPKGSFSTLEIQRTEQGDSAMYLCASSLELFSGNTIYFGEGSWLTVV.

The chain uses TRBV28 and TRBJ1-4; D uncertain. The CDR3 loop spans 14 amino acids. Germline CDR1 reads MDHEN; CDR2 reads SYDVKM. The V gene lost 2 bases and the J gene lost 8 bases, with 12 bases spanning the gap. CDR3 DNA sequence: TGTGCCAGCAGTTTACCAGGCGGGAGGGAAAAACTGTTTTTT. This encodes CASSLPGGREKLFF.

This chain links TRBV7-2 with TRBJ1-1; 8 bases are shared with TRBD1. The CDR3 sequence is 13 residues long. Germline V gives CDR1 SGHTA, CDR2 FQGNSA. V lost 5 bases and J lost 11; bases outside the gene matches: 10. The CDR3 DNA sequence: TGTGCCAGCAGCCCGGACAGGGTGGGTCCGGCTTTCTTT. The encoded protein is CASSPDRVGPAFF.

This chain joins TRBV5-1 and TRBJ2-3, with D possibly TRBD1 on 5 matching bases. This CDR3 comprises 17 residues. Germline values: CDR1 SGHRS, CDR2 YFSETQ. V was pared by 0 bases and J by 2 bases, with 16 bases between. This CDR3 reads CASSLVPDSRSTDTQYF. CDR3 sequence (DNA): TGCGCCAGCAGCTTGGTTCCTGACAGCCGCTCCACAGATACGCAGTATTTT.

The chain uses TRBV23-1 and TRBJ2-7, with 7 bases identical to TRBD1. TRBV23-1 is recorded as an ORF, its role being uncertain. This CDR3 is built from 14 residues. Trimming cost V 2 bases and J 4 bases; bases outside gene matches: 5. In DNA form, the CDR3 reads TGCGCCAGCAGTCAACGACAGGGTAGGTACGAGCAGTACTTC. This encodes CASSQRQGRYEQYF.

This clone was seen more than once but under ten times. The CDR3 is CASSFSGNTEAFF. The DNA for the CDR3 is TGTGCCAGCAGTTTTTCAGGGAACACTGAAGCTTTCTTT. This chain connects TRBV27 to TRBJ1-1; unclear D gene. Germline lookup yields CDR1 MNHEY and CDR2 SMNVEV (reference sequence). The length of the CDR3 is 13 residues. V was shortened by 3 bases and J by 1 base, with 6 bases between the two germline ends.

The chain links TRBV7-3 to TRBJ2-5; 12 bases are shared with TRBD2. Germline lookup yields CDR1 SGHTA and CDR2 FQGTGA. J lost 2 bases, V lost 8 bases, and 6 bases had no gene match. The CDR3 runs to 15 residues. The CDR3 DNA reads TGTGCCAGCGCCCGGACTAGCGGGACGCAAGAGACCCAGTACTTC. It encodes CASARTSGTQETQYF.

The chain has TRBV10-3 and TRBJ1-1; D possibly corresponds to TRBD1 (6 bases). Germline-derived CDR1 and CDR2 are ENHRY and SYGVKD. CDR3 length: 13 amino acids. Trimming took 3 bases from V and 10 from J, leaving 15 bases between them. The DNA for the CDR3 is TGTGCCATCAGTGACACGGGGGGCCACGGAGCTTTCTTT. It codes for CAISDTGGHGAFF.

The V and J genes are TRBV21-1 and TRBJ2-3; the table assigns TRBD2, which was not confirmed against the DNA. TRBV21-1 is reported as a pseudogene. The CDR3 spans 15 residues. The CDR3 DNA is TGTGCCAGCAGCAGGGGGGGCCCCCTCACAGATACGCAGTATTTT. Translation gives CASSRGGPLTDTQYF.

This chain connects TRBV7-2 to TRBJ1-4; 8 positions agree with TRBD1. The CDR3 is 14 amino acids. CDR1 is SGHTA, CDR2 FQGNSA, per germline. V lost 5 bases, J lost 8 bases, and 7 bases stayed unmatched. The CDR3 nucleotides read TGTGCCAGCAGCAGATCAGGGGGCAACGAAAAACTGTTTTTT. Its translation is CASSRSGGNEKLFF.

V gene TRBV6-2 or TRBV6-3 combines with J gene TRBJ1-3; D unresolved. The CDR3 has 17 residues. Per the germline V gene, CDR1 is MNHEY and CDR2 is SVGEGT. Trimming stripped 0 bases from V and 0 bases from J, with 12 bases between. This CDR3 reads CASSYSGRPTSGNTIYF. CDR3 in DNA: TGTGCCAGCAGTTACTCCGGCAGGCCGACCTCTGGAAACACCATATATTTT.

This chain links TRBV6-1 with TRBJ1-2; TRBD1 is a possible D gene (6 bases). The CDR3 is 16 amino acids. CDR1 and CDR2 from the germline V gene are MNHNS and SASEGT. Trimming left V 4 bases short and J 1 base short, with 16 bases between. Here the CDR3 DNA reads TGTGCCAGCAGTGCCGGTTCAGGGGAGAATAACTATGGCTACACCTTC. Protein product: CASSAGSGENNYGYTF.

The CDR3 spells CASSAGPGSDYEQYF. The DNA of the CDR3 is TGTGCCAGCAGCGCAGGACCGGGAAGTGACTACGAGCAGTACTTC. The J gene is TRBJ2-7, the V gene TRBV3-1 (or the pseudogene TRBV3-2); D may be TRBD2 (5 bases). Germline V lookup: CDR1 LGHDT, CDR2 YNNKEL (reference sequence). The germline V and J ends were trimmed by 5 bases and 3 bases, with 17 bases remaining between them. There are 15 residues in the CDR3.

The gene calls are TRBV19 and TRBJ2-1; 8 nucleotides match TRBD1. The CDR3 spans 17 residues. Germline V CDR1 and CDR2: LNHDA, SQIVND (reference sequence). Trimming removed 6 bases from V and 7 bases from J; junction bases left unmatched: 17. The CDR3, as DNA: TGTGCCAGTAGGCCGCCGGGTCAGGGGGCTTTCAAGAATGAGCAGTTCTTC. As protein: CASRPPGQGAFKNEQFF.

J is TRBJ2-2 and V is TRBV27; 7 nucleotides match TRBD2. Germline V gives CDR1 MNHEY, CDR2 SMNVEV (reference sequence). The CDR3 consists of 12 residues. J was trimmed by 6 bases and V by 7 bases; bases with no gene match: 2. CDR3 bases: TGTGCCAGCACGGGAGGCGCCGGGGAGCTGTTTTTT. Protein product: CASTGGAGELFF.

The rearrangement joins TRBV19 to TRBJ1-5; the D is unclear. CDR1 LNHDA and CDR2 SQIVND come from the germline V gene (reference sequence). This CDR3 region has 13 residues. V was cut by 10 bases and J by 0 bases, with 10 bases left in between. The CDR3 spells CATQRSSNQPQHF. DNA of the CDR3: TGTGCCACCCAGCGAAGTAGCAATCAGCCCCAGCATTTT. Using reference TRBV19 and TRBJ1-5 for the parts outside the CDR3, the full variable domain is DGGITQSPKYLFRKEGQNVTLSCEQNLNHDAMYWYRQDPGQGLRLIYYSQIVNDFQKGDIAEGYSVSREKKESFPLTVTSAQKNPTAFYLCATQRSSNQPQHFGDGTRLSIL.

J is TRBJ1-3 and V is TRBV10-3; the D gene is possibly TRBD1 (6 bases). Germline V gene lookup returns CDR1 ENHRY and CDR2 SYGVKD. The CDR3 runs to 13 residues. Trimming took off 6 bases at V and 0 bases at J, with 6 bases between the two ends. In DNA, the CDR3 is TGTGCCATCAGGGACAGCTCTGGAAACACCATATATTTT. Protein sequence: CAIRDSSGNTIYF.

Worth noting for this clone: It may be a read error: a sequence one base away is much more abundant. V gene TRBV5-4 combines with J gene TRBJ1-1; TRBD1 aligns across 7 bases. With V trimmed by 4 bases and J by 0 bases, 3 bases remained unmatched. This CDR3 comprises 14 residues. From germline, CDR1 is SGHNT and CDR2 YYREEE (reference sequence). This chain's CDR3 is CASSPGTVNTEAFF. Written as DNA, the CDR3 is TGTGCCAGCAGCCCCGGGACAGTGAACACTGAAGCTTTCTTT. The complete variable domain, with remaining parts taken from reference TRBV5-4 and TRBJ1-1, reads ETGVTQSPTHLIKTRGQQVTLRCSSQSGHNTVSWYQQALGQGPQFIFQYYREEENGRGNFPPRFSGLQFPNYSSELNVNALELDDSALYLCASSPGTVNTEAFFGQGTRLTVV.